The 13 T cell receptor delta chains in this list originate from one sample, sequenced in a study of delta chains in infants with herpesvirus infections. PBMC RNA was reverse transcribed using gamma-chain- and delta-chain-specific primers. TCRdb re-analyzed the RT-PCR reads via CATT. The data hold about 1,100 delta-chain clones, with 39% observed a single time. This material consisted of peripheral blood, taken at time point 3 of longitudinal follow-up. These receptors originate from a human donor who was a Ugandan infant, either HIV-exposed or HIV-unexposed (not recorded which).

This rearrangement joins TRDV1 to TRDJ1; D perhaps matches TRDD2 (7 bases). Germline V gives CDR1 TSWWSYY, CDR2 QGS. Between the trimmed V and J ends, which lost 4 bases and 3 bases, there was a span of 42 bases. This CDR3 region has 24 residues. The CDR3 DNA reads as TGTGCTCTTGGGGGAACACTCATGCCCAATTCCTACGGTACTGGGACTTGGAGGGCCGATAAACTCATCTTT. This codes for CALGGTLMPNSYGTGTWRADKLIF.

A J gene of TRDJ1 was called, though the V gene was not; the DNA was not used to check the table's D call, TRDD3. The CDR3 consists of 19 residues. For the CDR3, the DNA is TGTGCGAGAACCCTACGGGGGATAGCCCCTACGGTATACACCGATAAACTCATCTTT. Translation gives CARTLRGIAPTVYTDKLIF.

This clone has more than one count but fewer than ten. The gene calls are TRDV1 and TRDJ1, with 8 bases aligning to TRDD3. CDR1 is TSWWSYY, CDR2 QGS, per germline. V lost 2 bases and J lost 0; bases outside the gene matches: 20. This CDR3 has 21 amino acids. The CDR3 bases are TGTGCTCTTGGGGAAGGGGGACCTTCTGGCTGGGGGACCCTCGACACCGATAAACTCATCTTT. Protein sequence: CALGEGGPSGWGTLDTDKLIF.

The chain is built from TRDV1 and TRDJ1, with 10 bases identical to TRDD3. With V trimmed by 1 base and J by 2 bases, 13 bases remained unmatched. The CDR3 contains 19 residues. Germline CDR1 and CDR2: TSWWSYY and QGS. The DNA of the CDR3 is TGTGCTCTTGGGGAACGCCCACCCTACTGGGGGATTAAAACCGATAAACTCATCTTT. Translation gives CALGERPPYWGIKTDKLIF.

This clone was observed a handful of times. V usage is TRDV1 and J usage is TRDJ1, with TRDD3 identical over 11 bases. The germline V gene encodes CDR1 TSWWSYY and CDR2 QGS. Trimming removed 1 base from V and 3 bases from J; junction bases left unmatched: 34. The CDR3 is 26 residues long. This CDR3 is CALGERESYVGRWGIRRAFSPDKLIF. CDR3 in DNA: TGTGCTCTTGGGGAACGAGAATCCTACGTAGGACGTTGGGGGATACGCCGCGCGTTTAGTCCCGATAAACTCATCTTT.

The rearrangement links TRDV1 to TRDJ1, with 8 bases aligning to TRDD3. The germline gives CDR1 TSWWSYY, CDR2 QGS. V was clipped by 0 bases and J by 0 bases; unmatched bases: 12. The CDR3 length is 19 residues. CDR3 amino acids: CALGELGMTGGSYTDKLIF. The CDR3, as DNA: TGTGCTCTTGGGGAACTAGGAATGACTGGGGGTTCTTACACCGATAAACTCATCTTT.

The chain is built from TRDV1 and TRDJ1; no definite D call. The germline V gene has CDR1 TSWWSYY and CDR2 QGS. There are 18 residues in the CDR3. Trimming removed 5 bases at V and 0 bases at J, with 22 bases between. This chain's CDR3 is CALGNGAAPLDDTDKLIF. DNA of the CDR3: TGTGCTCTTGGGAACGGGGCGGCTCCCCTGGATGACACCGATAAACTCATCTTT.

This clone was seen only a few times. The V gene is TRDV2, the J gene TRDJ1; 12 bases fit TRDD3. V was pared by 0 bases and J by 2 bases, with 15 bases of the junction left unmatched. CDR3 length: 20 amino acids. Germline V gene data show CDR1 as GEAIGNYY and CDR2 as EKD. The DNA for the CDR3 is TGTGCCTGTGACACCGTTGTACCCTACTGGGGGATACAGGGGACCGATAAACTCATCTTT. Translated: CACDTVVPYWGIQGTDKLIF.

This clone occurred a few times. The J gene is TRDJ1, the V gene TRAV29/DV5; TRDD3 matches at 7 bases. The germline gives CDR1 NSMFDY, CDR2 ISSIKDK. Unmatched junction bases numbered 30, after V lost 0 bases and J lost 4 bases. CDR3 size: 22 residues. CDR3 bases: TGTGCAGCAAGCGCGTTAGGCGGGAACTGGGGCCATACCTTTGGGGGAGGCGATAAACTCATCTTT. Its protein product is CAASALGGNWGHTFGGGDKLIF.

There are a few counts of this clone. The chain has TRDV2 and TRDJ3, with D possibly matching TRDD3 (6 bases). V was clipped by 0 bases and J by 0 bases, with 14 bases between them. The CDR3 covers 19 residues. Germline CDR1 reads GEAIGNYY; CDR2 reads EKD. CDR3 DNA sequence: TGTGCCTGTGACACCGTACACCGGGGGAGCTCCTGGGACACCCGACAGATGTTTTTC. It is translated as CACDTVHRGSSWDTRQMFF.

The chain uses TRDV1 and TRDJ1; 11 nucleotides align to TRDD3. V shed 4 bases, J shed 2 bases, and the junction held 24 bases outside the gene matches. The CDR3 has 22 amino acids. CDR1 is TSWWSYY, CDR2 QGS, per germline. The CDR3 here is CALGVPGTLIALGDKRTDKLIF. The CDR3 nucleotides read TGTGCTCTTGGGGTCCCGGGGACCCTAATTGCACTGGGGGATAAACGTACCGATAAACTCATCTTT.

This clone was found a few times. The V and J genes are TRDV1 and TRDJ1; TRDD3 matches 12 bases. The CDR3 consists of 23 residues. Trimming removed 3 bases from V and 4 bases from J; junction bases left unmatched: 27. CDR1 and CDR2 from the germline V gene are TSWWSYY and QGS. This CDR3 is CALGETVAYQFVLGDTRGDKLIF. The CDR3 DNA follows: TGTGCTCTTGGGGAGACGGTCGCCTACCAATTCGTACTGGGGGATACTCGCGGCGATAAACTCATCTTT.

This clone has just a few counts. J is TRDJ1 and V is TRAV23/DV6; 7 nucleotides line up with TRDD2. The CDR3 is made up of 17 amino acids. CDR1 and CDR2 from the germline V gene are NTAFDY and IRPDVSE (reference sequence). V trimming: 5 bases; J trimming: 0 bases; junction bases outside the gene matches: 16. The CDR3 spells CAALQFLHQDHTDKLIF. DNA of the CDR3: TGTGCAGCCCTTCAATTCCTACATCAAGACCACACCGATAAACTCATCTTT.